The sequence of this T cell receptor (beta chain) was determined in a study of blood T cell repertoires in COVID-19. Study-wide context: Sites in the United States, Italy and Spain provided acute and convalescent COVID-19 samples.

The CDR3 spans 13 residues. Deletions cut 4 bases from V and 1 base from J, with 5 bases between. Germline V lookup: CDR1 SGHTA, CDR2 FQGNSA. Seattle participants joined during active infection and were tracked over time. In the original analysis: Using reference gene primer amplification, nucleated cell counts were estimated. Only in-frame clones appear in the TCRdb table, and some are missing; sequencing was by immunoSEQ multiplex PCR. The V and J calls and clone size are taken from that table; D and trimming were inferred from the DNA. This sample yields approximately 330,000 clones, of which roughly 87% are seen a single time; 9.5% to 10% belongs to the top ten.

The sequencing sample was made of peripheral blood. The genes are TRBV7-2 and TRBJ1-5; D gene uncertain. The TCR comes from a man aged 25 to 45 with COVID-19, enrolled during active disease. The CDR3 loop is CASSSVSNQPQHF. For the CDR3, the DNA is TGTGCCAGCAGCTCTGTCAGCAATCAGCCCCAGCATTTT.